The next 8 T cell receptor beta chains were all read from a single sample in a study of beta chain features in type 1 diabetes. TCRB transcripts that were expressed got sequenced, as all of the isolated RNA had been reverse transcribed. Some clones are missing from TCRdb's copy, which holds only in-frame ones; the method was immunoSEQ multiplex PCR. The repertoire has a few hundred thousand clones, more than 9% of them found once; the top ten carry under 0.045%. The sequenced sample was naive CD4+ T cells from blood. These receptors were collected from a woman aged 18-29 years in good health.

The rearrangement uses TRBV28 and TRBJ2-3; 7 bases line up with TRBD1. The CDR3 spans 15 residues. Looked up from germline, CDR1 is MDHEN and CDR2 is SYDVKM. V was clipped by 5 bases and J by 0 bases; unmatched bases: 5. Written as DNA, the CDR3 is TGTGCCAGCAGTGGGGACAGCCACAGCACAGATACGCAGTATTTT. Residues: CASSGDSHSTDTQYF.

The chain joins TRBV28 to TRBJ1-5; TRBD1 matches 7 bases. The ends lost 4 bases at V and 3 bases at J; junction bases unmatched: 6. Germline V gives CDR1 MDHEN, CDR2 SYDVKM. The CDR3 extends over 15 amino acids. The CDR3 coding sequence is TGTGCCAGCAGTTCCGCCGGGACAGCCAATCAGCCCCAGCATTTT. Its protein is CASSSAGTANQPQHF.

CDR3 nucleotide sequence: TGTGCCACCGGGACAGGGACCACCTACGAGCAGTACTTC. Encoded protein: CATGTGTTYEQYF. The chain links TRBV10-3 to TRBJ2-7, with 9 nucleotides matching TRBD1. The CDR3 is 13 residues long. CDR1 and CDR2 from the germline V gene are ENHRY and SYGVKD. Germline trimming cut 10 bases from V and 2 bases from J; bases unmatched to any gene: 6.

This chain connects TRBV4-1 to TRBJ2-7; TRBD2 aligns across 10 bases. The ends lost 3 bases at V and 3 bases at J; junction bases unmatched: 8. CDR1 MGHRA and CDR2 YSYEKL come from the germline V gene. The CDR3 runs 16 residues. The CDR3 loop is CASSHPSGRSGYEQYF. The CDR3 DNA follows: TGCGCCAGCAGCCACCCTAGCGGGAGATCTGGCTACGAGCAGTACTTC.

This chain links TRBV19 with TRBJ2-3, with D possibly matching TRBD2 (5 bases). From germline, CDR1 is LNHDA and CDR2 SQIVND (reference sequence). This CDR3 is built from 14 residues. V gave up 7 bases and J gave up 0 bases, with 11 bases separating them. The CDR3 spells CASKTTSSTDTQYF. CDR3 bases: TGTGCCAGTAAGACTACCTCTAGCACAGATACGCAGTATTTT.

This clone came up a few times. The chain recombines TRBV9 with TRBJ2-1, with 9 nucleotides matching TRBD2. The CDR3 is 15 amino acids. The V segment lost 4 bases and the J segment 0 bases; nucleotides outside the gene matches: 2. Germline values: CDR1 SGDLS, CDR2 YYNGEE. The chain's CDR3 is CASSFSGGSYNEQFF. CDR3 DNA sequence: TGTGCCAGCAGCTTTAGCGGGGGCTCCTACAATGAGCAGTTCTTC.

This clone was observed a handful of times. The chain carries TRBV6-5 and TRBJ2-1, with a possible D match to TRBD2 (5 bases). The CDR3 is 14 residues long. Germline V lookup: CDR1 MNHEY, CDR2 SVGAGI. V dropped 0 bases and J dropped 5 bases, with 8 bases sitting between them. CDR3 in DNA: TGTGCCAGCAGTTACTCGAGGGCCGACAATGAGCAGTTCTTC. Amino acids: CASSYSRADNEQFF.

The chain is built from TRBV4-1 and TRBJ1-2; D is ambiguous. The ends were cut back, 3 bases at V and 5 bases at J, with 19 bases in the middle. This CDR3 contains 16 residues. Per germline, CDR1 MGHRA and CDR2 YSYEKL. CDR3 sequence: CASSHVVDRGRYGYTF. As DNA, the CDR3 is TGCGCCAGCAGCCATGTTGTCGACCGGGGTCGGTATGGCTACACCTTC.